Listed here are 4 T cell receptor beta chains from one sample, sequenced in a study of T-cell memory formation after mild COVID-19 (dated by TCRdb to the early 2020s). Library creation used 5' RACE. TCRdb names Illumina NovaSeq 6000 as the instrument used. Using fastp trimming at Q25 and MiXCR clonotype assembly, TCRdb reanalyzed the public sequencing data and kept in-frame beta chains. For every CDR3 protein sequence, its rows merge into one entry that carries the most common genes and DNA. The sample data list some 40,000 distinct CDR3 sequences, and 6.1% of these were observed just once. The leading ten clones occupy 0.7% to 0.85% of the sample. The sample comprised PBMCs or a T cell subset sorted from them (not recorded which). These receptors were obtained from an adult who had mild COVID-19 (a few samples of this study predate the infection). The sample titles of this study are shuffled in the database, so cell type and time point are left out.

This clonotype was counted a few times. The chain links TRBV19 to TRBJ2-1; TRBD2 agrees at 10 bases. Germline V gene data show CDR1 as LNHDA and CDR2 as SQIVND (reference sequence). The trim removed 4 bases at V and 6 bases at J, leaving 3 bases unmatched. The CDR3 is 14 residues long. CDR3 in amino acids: CASSTGLAANEQFF. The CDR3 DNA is TGTGCCAGTAGTACTGGACTAGCGGCCAATGAGCAGTTCTTC.

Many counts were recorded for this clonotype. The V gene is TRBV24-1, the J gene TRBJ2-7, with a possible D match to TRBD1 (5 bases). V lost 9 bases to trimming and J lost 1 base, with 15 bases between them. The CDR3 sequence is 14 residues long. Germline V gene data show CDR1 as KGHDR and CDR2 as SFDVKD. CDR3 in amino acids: CATAVGDSSYEQYF. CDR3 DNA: TGTGCCACCGCCGTGGGCGACAGTTCCTACGAGCAGTACTTC.

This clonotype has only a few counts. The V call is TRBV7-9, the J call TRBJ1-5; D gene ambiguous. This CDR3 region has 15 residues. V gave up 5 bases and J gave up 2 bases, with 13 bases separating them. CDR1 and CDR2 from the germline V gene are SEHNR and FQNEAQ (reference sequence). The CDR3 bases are TGTGCCAGCAGCCCAGGTGGCGGTGGCAATCAGCCCCAGCATTTT. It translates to CASSPGGGGNQPQHF. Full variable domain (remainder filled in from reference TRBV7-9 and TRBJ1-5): DTGVSQNPRHKITKRGQNVTFRCDPISEHNRLYWYRQTLGQGPEFLTYFQNEAQLEKSRLLSDRFSAERPKGSFSTLEIQRTEQGDSAMYLCASSPGGGGNQPQHFGDGTRLSIL.

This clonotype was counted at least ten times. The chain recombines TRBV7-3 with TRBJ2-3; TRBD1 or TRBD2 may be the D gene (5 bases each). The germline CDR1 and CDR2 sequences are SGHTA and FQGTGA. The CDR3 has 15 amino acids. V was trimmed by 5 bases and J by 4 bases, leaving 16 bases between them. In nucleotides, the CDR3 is TGTGCCAGCAGCACCCACGGGACCCCGCCAGATACGCAGTATTTT. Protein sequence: CASSTHGTPPDTQYF.